The 19 T cell receptor beta chains given below trace back to one sample, sequenced in a study of T cell responses to AZD1222 COVID-19 vaccine (dated by TCRdb to the early 2020s). The intended sense of this specimen's time point label: baseline before first vaccination. The receptor library was made with the immunoSEQ multiplex PCR assay. Held by TCRdb, this immuneACCESS table contains in-frame sequences only and omits some clones. Under half of the omission traces to an unresolved V gene where checked; the cause of the rest is unknown. Recorded for this sample are some 99,000 clones; about 85% of them occurred a single time. The ten most abundant clones make up 4.5% to 5.5% of the sample. The sequencing used peripheral blood, collected on day 0 of AZD1222 vaccination. These TCRs come from an adult in good health.

This clone was picked up one time. This CDR3 is CARSFLDRGQTEAFF. The CDR3 DNA sequence: TGTGCCAGAAGCTTTCTGGACAGGGGACAAACTGAAGCTTTCTTT. The rearrangement joins TRBV5-3 to TRBJ1-1, with 9 bases fitting TRBD1. TRBV5-3 is known as an ORF, though its function is uncertain. The V and J ends lost 2 bases and 5 bases, in that order; junction bases with no gene match: 7. This CDR3 has 15 residues.

V and J are TRBV7-2 and TRBJ2-3, with a tentative D call TRBD2 (6 bases). CDR1 is SGHTA, CDR2 FQGNSA, per germline. V shed 0 bases and J shed 5 bases, with 15 bases lying between them. This CDR3 spans 16 amino acids. The CDR3 loop reads CASSLATLAMGDTQYF. For the CDR3, the DNA is TGTGCCAGCAGCTTAGCGACACTAGCTATGGGAGATACGCAGTATTTT.

This sequence joins TRBV5-5 and TRBJ1-2; 10 bases align to TRBD1. With V trimmed by 0 bases and J by 7 bases, 9 bases remained unmatched. Germline CDR1 and CDR2: SGHKS and YYEKEE (reference sequence). CDR3 length: 16 amino acids. The CDR3 loop is CASSLGGTGEVAGYTF. For the CDR3, the DNA is TGTGCCAGCAGCTTGGGGGGGACAGGGGAAGTCGCTGGCTACACCTTC.

The CDR3 nucleotides are TGTGCCACCAGTGACCCGGCAGCGGGGAACACCGGGGAGCTGTTTTTT. Protein product: CATSDPAAGNTGELFF. The V call is TRBV24-1, the J call TRBJ2-2, with D possibly matching TRBD2 (6 bases). V gave up 4 bases and J gave up 1 base, with 12 bases separating them. There are 16 residues in the CDR3. Looked up from germline, CDR1 is KGHDR and CDR2 is SFDVKD.

The genes are TRBV5-1 and TRBJ2-1, with D tentatively TRBD1 (6 bases). The CDR3 covers 16 residues. CDR1 is SGHRS and CDR2 is YFSETQ in the germline V gene. V lost 3 bases and J 6 bases, leaving 19 bases between the germline ends. The CDR3 sequence: CASSSFTRSDSNEQFF. As DNA, the CDR3 is TGCGCCAGCAGCTCCTTTACCCGATCGGACAGCAATGAGCAGTTCTTC. Full variable domain (rest looked up from reference TRBV5-1 and TRBJ2-1): KAGVTQTPRYLIKTRGQQVTLSCSPISGHRSVSWYQQTPGQGLQFLFEYFSETQRNKGNFPGRFSGRQFSNSRSEMNVSTLELGDSALYLCASSSFTRSDSNEQFFGPGTRLTVL.

V and J are TRBV9 and TRBJ1-5; weak D call: TRBD1 (6 bases). Germline assignment: CDR1 SGDLS and CDR2 YYNGEE. The CDR3 runs 14 residues. V was clipped by 3 bases and J by 7 bases, with 14 bases between them. CDR3 DNA: TGTGCCAGCAGCGCAGGACAGTTCGGGCAGCCCCAGCATTTT. This codes for CASSAGQFGQPQHF.

The chain has TRBV5-4 and TRBJ2-1; D not resolved. V lost 0 bases to trimming and J lost 8 bases, with 9 bases between them. Germline values: CDR1 SGHNT, CDR2 YYREEE (reference sequence). This CDR3 is built from 13 residues. The CDR3 nucleotides read TGTGCCAGCAGCTTGGACACGGTGGATGAGCAGTTCTTC. Translated, it gives CASSLDTVDEQFF. Supplemented by reference TRBV5-4 and TRBJ2-1, the full variable domain reads ETGVTQSPTHLIKTRGQQVTLRCSSQSGHNTVSWYQQALGQGPQFIFQYYREEENGRGNFPPRFSGLQFPNYSSELNVNALELDDSALYLCASSLDTVDEQFFGPGTRLTVL.

CDR3 coding DNA: TGTGCCTGGGGGGCCCTGAGGGATTCACCCCTCCACTTT. It codes for CAWGALRDSPLHF. The V gene is TRBV30, the J gene TRBJ1-6; a possible D gene is TRBD1 (5 bases). This CDR3 has 13 amino acids. V lost 5 bases and J lost 8, with 13 bases in between. Germline CDR1 GTSNPN, CDR2 SVGIG (reference sequence).

The rearrangement uses TRBV18 and TRBJ2-7, with 11 bases identical to TRBD2. V lost 1 base, J lost 7 bases, and 6 bases stayed unmatched. The germline gives CDR1 KGHSH, CDR2 LQKENI. The CDR3 spans 15 residues. DNA for the CDR3: TGTGCCAGCTCACCACTAGCGGGGGGGCGGAATGAGCAGTACTTC. It is translated as CASSPLAGGRNEQYF.

The gene calls are TRBV7-2 and TRBJ2-5, with a possible D match to TRBD1 (6 bases). Germline CDR1 reads SGHTA; CDR2 reads FQGNSA. The CDR3 spans 14 residues. V was cut by 2 bases and J by 2 bases, with 9 bases left in between. In DNA, the CDR3 is TGTGCCAGCAGCTTAAATAGGGGGCAAGAGACCCAGTACTTC. Its protein product is CASSLNRGQETQYF.

J is TRBJ2-7 and V is TRBV19; 7 bases are shared with TRBD1. The CDR3 has 15 residues. V lost 5 bases, J lost 0 bases, and 7 bases stayed unmatched. Germline loops: CDR1 LNHDA, CDR2 SQIVND (reference sequence). CDR3 in DNA: TGTGCCAGTAGTCCCCGGACAGGTTTCTCCTACGAGCAGTACTTC. Amino acid sequence: CASSPRTGFSYEQYF.

The CDR3 nucleotides read TGTGCCAGCAGCCCGCTTAAGGCGGTCAGACATAACGGAGGCTATGAGCAGTTCTTC. The encoded protein is CASSPLKAVRHNGGYEQFF. The V and J genes are TRBV12-1 and TRBJ2-1; no check of the table's D call, TRBD2, against the DNA was made. TRBV12-1 is a listed pseudogene. The CDR3 has 19 amino acids.

This chain links TRBV1 with TRBJ1-4; the table's D call TRBD1 went unverified against the DNA. TRBV1 is a pseudogene. The CDR3 loop spans 15 amino acids. CDR3 sequence: CTSSPEGQPNEKLFF. CDR3 nucleotide sequence: TGCACCAGCAGCCCAGAGGGACAGCCTAATGAAAAACTGTTTTTT.

The V gene is TRBV9, the J gene TRBJ2-3, with 7 bases that match TRBD2. The CDR3 runs to 15 residues. Germline CDR1 and CDR2: SGDLS and YYNGEE. V shed 4 bases and J 6 bases; nucleotides not matched to a gene: 11. The CDR3 region has the DNA TGTGCCAGCAGCCCAGAGGTGGGGAGGGCTGATACGCAGTATTTT. Protein product: CASSPEVGRADTQYF.

This chain links TRBV27 with TRBJ2-7; 8 bases line up with TRBD2. The trim removed 4 bases at V and 2 bases at J, leaving 13 bases unmatched. The CDR3 covers 17 residues. Germline values: CDR1 MNHEY, CDR2 SMNVEV (reference sequence). Here the CDR3 reads CASSSRLGSGAPYEQYF. CDR3 sequence (DNA): TGTGCCAGCAGTTCTCGCCTAGGTAGCGGGGCCCCCTACGAGCAGTACTTC.

V gene TRBV28 combines with J gene TRBJ2-7; 9 bases fit TRBD1. The germline gives CDR1 MDHEN, CDR2 SYDVKM. The V and J ends lost 7 bases and 3 bases, in that order; junction bases with no gene match: 10. This CDR3 contains 15 residues. In DNA, the CDR3 is TGTGCCAGCACCCCCCCGGGACAGGGCTACTACGAGCAGTACTTC. This sequence encodes CASTPPGQGYYEQYF.

This clone showed up just once. The CDR3 region has the DNA TGTGCCAGTAGTGGGATTACAAACTATGGCTACACCTTC. Its translation is CASSGITNYGYTF. The chain recombines TRBV19 with TRBJ1-2, with unresolved D. The CDR3 loop spans 13 amino acids. Between the trimmed V and J ends, which lost 5 bases and 2 bases, there was a span of 9 bases. CDR1 is LNHDA and CDR2 is SQIVND in the germline V gene (reference sequence).

The DNA for the CDR3 is TGCAGCGTTGACAGGGGTCTTACCTACAATGAGCAGTTCTTC. This gives the protein CSVDRGLTYNEQFF. The rearrangement links TRBV29-1 to TRBJ2-1, with a possible D match to TRBD1 (6 bases). The germline V gene encodes CDR1 SQVTM and CDR2 ANQGSEA. Trimming took off 3 bases at V and 2 bases at J, with 11 bases between the two ends. The CDR3 runs 14 residues.

This chain links TRBV6-2 or TRBV6-3 with TRBJ1-2; TRBD1 agrees at 10 bases. In germline, CDR1 is MNHEY, CDR2 SVGEGT. J was trimmed by 1 base and V by 2 bases; bases with no gene match: 4. The CDR3 is 16 residues long. The CDR3 nucleotides read TGTGCCAGCAGTTACCCCCGGGACAGGGGTAACTATGGCTACACCTTC. Translation: CASSYPRDRGNYGYTF.